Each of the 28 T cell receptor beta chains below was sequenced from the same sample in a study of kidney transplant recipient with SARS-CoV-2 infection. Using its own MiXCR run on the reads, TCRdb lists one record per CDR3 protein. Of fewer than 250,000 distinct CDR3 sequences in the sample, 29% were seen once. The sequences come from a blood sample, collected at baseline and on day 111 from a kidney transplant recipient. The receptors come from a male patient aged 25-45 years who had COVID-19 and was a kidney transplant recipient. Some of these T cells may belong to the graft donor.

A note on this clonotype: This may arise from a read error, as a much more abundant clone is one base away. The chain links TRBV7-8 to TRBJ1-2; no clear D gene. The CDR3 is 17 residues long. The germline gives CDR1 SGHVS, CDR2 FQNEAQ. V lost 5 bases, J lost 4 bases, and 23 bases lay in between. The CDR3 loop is CASSLEQFARKTYGYTF. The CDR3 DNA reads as TGTGCCAGCAGCCTTGAACAGTTTGCCCGAAAGACCTATGGCTACACCTTC.

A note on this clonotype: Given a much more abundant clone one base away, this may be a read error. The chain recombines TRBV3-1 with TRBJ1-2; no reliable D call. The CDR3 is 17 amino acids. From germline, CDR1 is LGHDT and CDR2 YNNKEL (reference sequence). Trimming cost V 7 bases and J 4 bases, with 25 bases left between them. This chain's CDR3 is CASNCDSTLRKTYGYTF. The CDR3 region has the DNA TGTGCCAGCAACTGTGATAGCACCCTTCGAAAGACCTATGGCTACACCTTC.

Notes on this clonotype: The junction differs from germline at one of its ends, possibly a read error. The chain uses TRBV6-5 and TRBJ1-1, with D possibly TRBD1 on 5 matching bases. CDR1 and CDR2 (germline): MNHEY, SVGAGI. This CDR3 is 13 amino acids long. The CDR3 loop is CAGSWGLNTEAFF. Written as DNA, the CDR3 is TGTGCCGGCAGTTGGGGGTTGAACACTGAAGCTTTCTTC.

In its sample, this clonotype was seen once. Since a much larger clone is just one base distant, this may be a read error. CDR3 nucleotide sequence: TGTGCCAGCAGCCAAATCATACCCAACAGGGGGTTAGAATACGAGCAGTACTTC. This gives the protein CASSQIIPNRGLEYEQYF. The chain uses TRBV14 and TRBJ2-7, with TRBD1 identical over 8 bases. The CDR3 has 18 amino acids. Germline V gene lookup returns CDR1 SGHDN and CDR2 FVKESK. With 2 bases clipped from V and 4 bases from J, the junction kept 16 bases outside the gene matches.

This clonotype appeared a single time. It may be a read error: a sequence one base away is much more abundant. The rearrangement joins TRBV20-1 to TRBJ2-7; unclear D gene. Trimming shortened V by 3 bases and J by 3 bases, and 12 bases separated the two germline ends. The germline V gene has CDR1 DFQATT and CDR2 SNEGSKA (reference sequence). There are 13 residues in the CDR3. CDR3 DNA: TGCAGTGCTAGGCGAGGACCATTCTACGAGCAGTACTTC. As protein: CSARRGPFYEQYF.

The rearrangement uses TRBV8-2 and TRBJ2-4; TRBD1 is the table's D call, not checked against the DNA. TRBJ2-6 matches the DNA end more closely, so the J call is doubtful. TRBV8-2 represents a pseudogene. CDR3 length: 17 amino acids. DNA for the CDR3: TGTGGCATAGTGTACAGGATAACACAAAGTCGGGCCGACGTCCTGACTTTC. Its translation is CGIVYRITQSRADVLTF.

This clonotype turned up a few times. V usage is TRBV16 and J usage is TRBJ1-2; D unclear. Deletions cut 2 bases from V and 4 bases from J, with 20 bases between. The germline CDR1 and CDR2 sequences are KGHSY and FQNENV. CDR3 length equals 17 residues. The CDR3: CASSQTMVVRKTYGYTF. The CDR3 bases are TGTGCCAGCAGCCAAACCATGGTCGTTAGAAAGACCTATGGCTACACCTTC.

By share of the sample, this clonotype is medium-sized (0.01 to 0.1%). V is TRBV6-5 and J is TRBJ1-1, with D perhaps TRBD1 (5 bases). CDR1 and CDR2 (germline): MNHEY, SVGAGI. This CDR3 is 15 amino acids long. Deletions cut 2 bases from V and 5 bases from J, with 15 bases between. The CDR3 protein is CASSYGSGAWTEAFF. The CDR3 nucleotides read TGTGCCAGCAGTTACGGCTCCGGGGCATGGACTGAAGCTTTCTTT.

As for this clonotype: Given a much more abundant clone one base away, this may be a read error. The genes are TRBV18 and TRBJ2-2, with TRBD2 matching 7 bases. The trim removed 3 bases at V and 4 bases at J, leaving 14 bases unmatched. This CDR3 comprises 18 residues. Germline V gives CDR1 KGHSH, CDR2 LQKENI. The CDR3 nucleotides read TGTGCCAGCTCACCTCCGGGACCAGCGGGGCCGGGCACCGGGGAGCTGTTTTTT. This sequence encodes CASSPPGPAGPGTGELFF.

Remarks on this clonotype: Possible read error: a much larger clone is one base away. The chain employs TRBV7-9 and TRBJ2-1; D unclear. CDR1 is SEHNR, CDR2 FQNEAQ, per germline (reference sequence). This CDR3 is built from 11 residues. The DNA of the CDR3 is TGTGCCAGCAGCTTACGATTTGAGCGGTTCTTC. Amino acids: CASSLRFERFF.

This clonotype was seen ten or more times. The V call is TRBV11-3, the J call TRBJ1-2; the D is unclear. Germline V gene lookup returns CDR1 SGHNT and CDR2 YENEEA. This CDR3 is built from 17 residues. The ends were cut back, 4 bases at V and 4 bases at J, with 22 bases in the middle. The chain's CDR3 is CASSWLFDLGKTYGYTF. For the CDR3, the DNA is TGTGCCAGCAGCTGGCTATTCGATCTCGGAAAGACCTATGGCTACACCTTC. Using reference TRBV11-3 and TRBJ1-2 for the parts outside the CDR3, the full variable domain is EAGVVQSPRYKIIEKKQPVAFWCNPISGHNTLYWYLQNLGQGPELLIRYENEEAVDDSQLPKDRFSAERLKGVDSTLKIQPAELGDSAVYLCASSWLFDLGKTYGYTFGSGTRLTVV.

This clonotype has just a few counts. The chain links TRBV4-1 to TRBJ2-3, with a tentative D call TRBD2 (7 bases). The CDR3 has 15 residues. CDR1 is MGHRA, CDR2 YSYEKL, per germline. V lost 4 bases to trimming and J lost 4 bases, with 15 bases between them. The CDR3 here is CASSPEGGGADTQYF. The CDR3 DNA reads TGCGCCAGCAGCCCCGAGGGGGGGGGCGCAGATACGCAGTATTTT.

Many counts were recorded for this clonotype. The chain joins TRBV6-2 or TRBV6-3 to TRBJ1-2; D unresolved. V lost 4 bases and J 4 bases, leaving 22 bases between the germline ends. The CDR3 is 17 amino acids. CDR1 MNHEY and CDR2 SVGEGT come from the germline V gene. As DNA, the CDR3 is TGTGCCAGCAGTTTACCATTCTGCATCGGAAAGACCTATGGCTACACCTTC. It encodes CASSLPFCIGKTYGYTF.

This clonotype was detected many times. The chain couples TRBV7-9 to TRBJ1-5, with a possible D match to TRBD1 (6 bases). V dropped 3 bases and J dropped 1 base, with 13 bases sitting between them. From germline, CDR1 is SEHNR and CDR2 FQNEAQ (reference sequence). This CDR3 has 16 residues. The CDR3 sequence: CASSFATGTSNQPQHF. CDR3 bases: TGTGCCAGCAGCTTTGCCACAGGGACCAGCAATCAGCCCCAGCATTTT.

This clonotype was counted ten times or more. CDR3 sequence: CASSTSLMTNTEAFF. DNA of the CDR3: TGTGCCAGTAGTACCTCCCTAATGACGAACACTGAAGCTTTCTTT. This chain uses TRBV19 with TRBJ1-1, with D uncertain. Trimming removed 4 bases at V and 1 base at J, with 13 bases between. This CDR3 has 15 residues. Germline CDR1 reads LNHDA; CDR2 reads SQIVND (reference sequence). Variable domain in full (rest from reference TRBV19 and TRBJ1-1): DGGITQSPKYLFRKEGQNVTLSCEQNLNHDAMYWYRQDPGQGLRLIYYSQIVNDFQKGDIAEGYSVSREKKESFPLTVTSAQKNPTAFYLCASSTSLMTNTEAFFGQGTRLTVV.

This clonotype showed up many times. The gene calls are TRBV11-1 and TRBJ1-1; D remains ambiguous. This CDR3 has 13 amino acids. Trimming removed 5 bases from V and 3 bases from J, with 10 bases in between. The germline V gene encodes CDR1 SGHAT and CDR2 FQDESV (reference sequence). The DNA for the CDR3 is TGTGCCAGCAGCCTACCAGGTCACACTGAAGCTTTCTTT. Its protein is CASSLPGHTEAFF.

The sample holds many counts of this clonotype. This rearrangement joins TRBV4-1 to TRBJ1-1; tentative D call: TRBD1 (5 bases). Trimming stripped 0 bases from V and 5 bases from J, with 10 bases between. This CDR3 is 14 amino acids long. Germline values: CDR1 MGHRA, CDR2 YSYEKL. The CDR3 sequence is CASSQDWGGTEAFF. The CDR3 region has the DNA TGCGCCAGCAGCCAAGATTGGGGGGGAACTGAAGCTTTCTTT.

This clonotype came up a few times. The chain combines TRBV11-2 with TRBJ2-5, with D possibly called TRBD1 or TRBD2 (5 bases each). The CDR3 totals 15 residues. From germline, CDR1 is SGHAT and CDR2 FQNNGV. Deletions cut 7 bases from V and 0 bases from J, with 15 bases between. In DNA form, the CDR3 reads TGTGCCAGCACCACGAGGGACGGCTACCAAGAGACCCAGTACTTC. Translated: CASTTRDGYQETQYF. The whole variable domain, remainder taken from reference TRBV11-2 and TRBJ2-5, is EAGVAQSPRYKIIEKRQSVAFWCNPISGHATLYWYQQILGQGPKLLIQFQNNGVVDDSQLPKDRFSAERLKGVDSTLKIQPAKLEDSAVYLCASTTRDGYQETQYFGPGTRLLVL.

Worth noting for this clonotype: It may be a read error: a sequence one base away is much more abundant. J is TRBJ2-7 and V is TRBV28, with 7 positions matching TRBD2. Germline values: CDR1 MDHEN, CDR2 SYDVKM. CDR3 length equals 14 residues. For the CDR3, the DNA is TGTGCCAGCAGTTTTGCACGGGAGGTCTACGTGCAGTACTTC. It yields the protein CASSFAREVYVQYF.

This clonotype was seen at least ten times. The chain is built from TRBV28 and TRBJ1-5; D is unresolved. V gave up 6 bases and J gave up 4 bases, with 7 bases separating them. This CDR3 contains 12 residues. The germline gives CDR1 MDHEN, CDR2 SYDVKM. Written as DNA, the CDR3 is TGTGCCAGCAGCTTTCAAAATCAGCCCCAGCATTTT. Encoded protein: CASSFQNQPQHF.

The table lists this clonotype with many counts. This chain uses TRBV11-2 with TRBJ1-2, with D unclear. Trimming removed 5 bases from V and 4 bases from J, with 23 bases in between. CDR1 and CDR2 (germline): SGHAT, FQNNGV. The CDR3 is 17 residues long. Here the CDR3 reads CASSPAVTSRKTYGYTF. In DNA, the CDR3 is TGTGCCAGCAGCCCTGCAGTAACAAGCAGAAAGACCTATGGCTACACCTTC.

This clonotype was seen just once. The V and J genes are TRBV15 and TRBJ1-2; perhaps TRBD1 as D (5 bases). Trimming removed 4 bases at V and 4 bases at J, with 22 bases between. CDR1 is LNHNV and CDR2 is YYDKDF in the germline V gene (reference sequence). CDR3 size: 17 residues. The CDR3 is CATSMRTRCGETYGYTF. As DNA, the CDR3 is TGTGCCACCAGCATGAGGACAAGGTGTGGGGAGACCTATGGCTACACCTTC.

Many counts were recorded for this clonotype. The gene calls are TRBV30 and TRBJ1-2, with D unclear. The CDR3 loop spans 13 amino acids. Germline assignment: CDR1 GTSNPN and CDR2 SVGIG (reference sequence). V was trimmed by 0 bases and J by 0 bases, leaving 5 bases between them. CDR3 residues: CAWSVEANYGYTF. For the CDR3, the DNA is TGTGCCTGGAGTGTTGAAGCTAACTATGGCTACACCTTC.

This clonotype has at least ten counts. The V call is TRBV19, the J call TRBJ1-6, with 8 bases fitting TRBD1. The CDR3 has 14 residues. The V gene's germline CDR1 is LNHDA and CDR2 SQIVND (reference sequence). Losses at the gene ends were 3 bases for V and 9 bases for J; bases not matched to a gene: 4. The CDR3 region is CASSIGQGGSPLHF. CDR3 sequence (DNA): TGTGCCAGTAGTATCGGACAGGGAGGTTCACCCCTCCACTTT.

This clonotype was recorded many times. CDR3 sequence reads: CASSLTGPLNTEAFF. The CDR3 bases are TGTGCCAGCAGCTTGACAGGGCCCTTGAACACTGAAGCTTTCTTT. This chain connects TRBV5-6 to TRBJ1-1, with D maybe TRBD1 (6 bases). CDR3 length: 15 residues. V was trimmed by 1 base and J by 0 bases, leaving 10 bases between them. Germline V gene data show CDR1 as SGHDT and CDR2 as YYEEEE.

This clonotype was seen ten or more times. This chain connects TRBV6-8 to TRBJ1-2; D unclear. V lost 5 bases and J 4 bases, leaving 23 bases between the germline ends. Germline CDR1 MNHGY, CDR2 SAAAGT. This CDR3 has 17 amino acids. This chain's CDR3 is CASSTVQRSRKTYGYTF. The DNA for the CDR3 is TGTGCCAGCAGTACTGTACAACGCTCTAGAAAGACCTATGGCTACACCTTC.

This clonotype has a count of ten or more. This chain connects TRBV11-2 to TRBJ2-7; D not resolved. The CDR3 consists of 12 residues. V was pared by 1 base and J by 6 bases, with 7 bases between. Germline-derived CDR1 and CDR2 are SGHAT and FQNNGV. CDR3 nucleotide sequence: TGTGCCAGCAGCTTAGGTACGGCCGAGCAGTACTTC. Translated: CASSLGTAEQYF.

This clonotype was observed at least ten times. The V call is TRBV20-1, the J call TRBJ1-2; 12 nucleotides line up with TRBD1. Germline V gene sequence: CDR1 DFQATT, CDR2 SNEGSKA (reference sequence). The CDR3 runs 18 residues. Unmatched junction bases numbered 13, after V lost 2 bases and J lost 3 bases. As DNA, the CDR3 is TGCAGTGCTAGAATTGAGAGGGACAGGGGGCGCGTTGACTATGGCTACACCTTC. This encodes CSARIERDRGRVDYGYTF.